The source of this T cell receptor (beta chain) is a study of blood T cell repertoires in COVID-19. Background on the study: Italy, Spain and the United States were the sources of the convalescent and acute COVID-19 samples. Nucleic acid was either cDNA or gDNA, and it came from T cells, B-cell-depleted T cells, or PBMCs.

Authors' data handling: Estimation of nucleated cell counts relied on the amplification of reference gene primers. Clones were read by immunoSEQ multiplex PCR, and TCRdb kept only the in-frame ones, dropping some. D and trimming come from the DNA, and the V and J calls and clone size come from that table. This table has approximately 330,000 clones, over 80% appearing once. Germline V gives CDR1 LGHDT, CDR2 YNNKEL (reference sequence). J lost 4 bases, V lost 4 bases, and 4 bases had no gene match. This CDR3 contains 14 residues. One Seattle source followed patients from active infection through their disease course.

The chain links TRBV3-1 (or the pseudogene TRBV3-2) to TRBJ2-7; 10 bases are shared with TRBD1. This clonotype was obtained from a man aged 30 to 39 with COVID-19, enrolled during active disease. Specimen: peripheral blood. The CDR3 DNA sequence: TGTGCCAGCAGCCGACGACAGGGGGCTTACGAGCAGTACTTC. This gives the protein CASSRRQGAYEQYF.